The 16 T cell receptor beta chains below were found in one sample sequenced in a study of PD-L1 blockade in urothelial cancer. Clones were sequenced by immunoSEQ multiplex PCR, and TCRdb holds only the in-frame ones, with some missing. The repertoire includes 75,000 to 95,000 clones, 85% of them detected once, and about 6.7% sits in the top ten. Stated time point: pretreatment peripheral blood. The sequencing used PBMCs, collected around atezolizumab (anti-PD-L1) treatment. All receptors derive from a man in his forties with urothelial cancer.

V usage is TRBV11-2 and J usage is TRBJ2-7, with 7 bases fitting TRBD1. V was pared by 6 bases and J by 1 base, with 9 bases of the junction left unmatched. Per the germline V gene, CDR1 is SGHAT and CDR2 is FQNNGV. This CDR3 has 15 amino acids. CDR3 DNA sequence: TGTGCCAGCAGTACCGCGGACAGGTGGTCCTACGAGCAGTACTTC. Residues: CASSTADRWSYEQYF.

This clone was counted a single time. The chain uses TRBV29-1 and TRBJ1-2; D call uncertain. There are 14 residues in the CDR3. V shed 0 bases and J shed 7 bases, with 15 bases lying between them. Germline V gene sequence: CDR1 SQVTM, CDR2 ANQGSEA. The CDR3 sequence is CSVEDPRSSRGYTF. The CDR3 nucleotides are TGCAGCGTTGAAGATCCCCGAAGCTCCCGTGGCTACACCTTC.

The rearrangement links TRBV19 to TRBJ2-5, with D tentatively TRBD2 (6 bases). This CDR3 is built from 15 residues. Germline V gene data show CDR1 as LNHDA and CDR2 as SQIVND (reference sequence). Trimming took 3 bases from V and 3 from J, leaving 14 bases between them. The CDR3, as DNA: TGTGCCAGTAGTATCGTTCGGGGGTCCGAAGAGACCCAGTACTTC. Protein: CASSIVRGSEETQYF.

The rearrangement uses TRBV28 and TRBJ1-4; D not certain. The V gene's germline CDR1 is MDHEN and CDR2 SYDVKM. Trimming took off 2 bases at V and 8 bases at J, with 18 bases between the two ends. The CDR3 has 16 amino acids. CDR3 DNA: TGTGCCAGCAGTTTAGGCGGTGCGGGGATCGGCGAAAAACTGTTTTTT. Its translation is CASSLGGAGIGEKLFF.

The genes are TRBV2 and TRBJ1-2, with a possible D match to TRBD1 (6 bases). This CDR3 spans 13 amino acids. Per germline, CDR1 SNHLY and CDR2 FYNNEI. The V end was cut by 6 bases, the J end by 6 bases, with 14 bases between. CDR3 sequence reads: CASRKQGGNGYTF. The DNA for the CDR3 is TGTGCCAGCAGAAAACAGGGTGGGAATGGCTACACCTTC.

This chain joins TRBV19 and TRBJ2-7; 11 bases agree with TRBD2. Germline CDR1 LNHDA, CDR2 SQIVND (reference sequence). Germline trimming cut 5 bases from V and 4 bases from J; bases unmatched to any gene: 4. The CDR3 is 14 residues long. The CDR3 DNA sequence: TGTGCCAGTAGTGGGCTAGCGGGAGGTTACGAGCAGTACTTC. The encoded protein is CASSGLAGGYEQYF.

CDR3 sequence reads: CASSSSQGLNTEAFF. CDR3 in DNA: TGCGCCAGCAGCTCATCACAGGGACTGAACACTGAAGCTTTCTTT. V usage is TRBV5-1 and J usage is TRBJ1-1, with D possibly TRBD1 on 6 matching bases. Germline CDR1 SGHRS, CDR2 YFSETQ. The length of the CDR3 is 15 residues. V lost 3 bases and J 0 bases, leaving 12 bases between the germline ends. The variable domain in full, completed from reference TRBV5-1 and TRBJ1-1, reads KAGVTQTPRYLIKTRGQQVTLSCSPISGHRSVSWYQQTPGQGLQFLFEYFSETQRNKGNFPGRFSGRQFSNSRSEMNVSTLELGDSALYLCASSSSQGLNTEAFFGQGTRLTVV.

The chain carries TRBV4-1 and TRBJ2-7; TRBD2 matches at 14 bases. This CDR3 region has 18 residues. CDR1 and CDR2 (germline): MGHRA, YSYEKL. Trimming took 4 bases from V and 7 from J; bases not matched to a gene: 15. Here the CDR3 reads CASSLETRLAGGPREQYF. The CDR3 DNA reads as TGCGCCAGCAGCCTCGAAACCCGACTAGCGGGAGGGCCGAGGGAGCAGTACTTC.

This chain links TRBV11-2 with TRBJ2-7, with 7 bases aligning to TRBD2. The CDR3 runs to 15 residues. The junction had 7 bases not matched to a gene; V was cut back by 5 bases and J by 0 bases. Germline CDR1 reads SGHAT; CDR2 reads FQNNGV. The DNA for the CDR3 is TGTGCCAGCAGCCCCATGGGGGGGAGCTCCTACGAGCAGTACTTC. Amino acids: CASSPMGGSSYEQYF.

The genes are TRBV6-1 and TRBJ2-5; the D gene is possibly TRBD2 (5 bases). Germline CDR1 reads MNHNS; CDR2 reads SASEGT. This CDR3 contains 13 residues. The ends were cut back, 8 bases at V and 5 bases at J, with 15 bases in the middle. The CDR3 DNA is TGTGCCAGCCGCGAACTAGGGCGGGAGACCCAGTACTTC. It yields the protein CASRELGRETQYF.

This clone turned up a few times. The CDR3 protein is CASSLRQGSYEQYF. CDR3 nucleotide sequence: TGTGCCAGCAGCTTGAGACAGGGTTCCTACGAGCAGTACTTC. The V call is TRBV5-6, the J call TRBJ2-7; 7 bases match TRBD1. The CDR3 covers 14 residues. V shed 1 base and J 1 base; nucleotides not matched to a gene: 2. Per the germline V gene, CDR1 is SGHDT and CDR2 is YYEEEE.

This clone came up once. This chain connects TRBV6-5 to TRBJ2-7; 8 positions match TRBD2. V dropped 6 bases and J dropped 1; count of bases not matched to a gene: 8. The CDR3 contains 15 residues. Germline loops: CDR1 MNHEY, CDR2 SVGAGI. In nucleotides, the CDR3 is TGTGCCAGCAGCTCAAGCGGGAGTAAGTCCTACGAGCAGTACTTC. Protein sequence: CASSSSGSKSYEQYF.

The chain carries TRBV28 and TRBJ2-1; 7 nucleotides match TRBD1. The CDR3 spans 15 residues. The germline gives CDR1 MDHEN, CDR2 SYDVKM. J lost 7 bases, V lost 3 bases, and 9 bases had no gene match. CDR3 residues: CASSFSTGARNEQFF. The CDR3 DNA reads TGTGCCAGCAGTTTTTCTACAGGGGCCCGGAATGAGCAGTTCTTC.

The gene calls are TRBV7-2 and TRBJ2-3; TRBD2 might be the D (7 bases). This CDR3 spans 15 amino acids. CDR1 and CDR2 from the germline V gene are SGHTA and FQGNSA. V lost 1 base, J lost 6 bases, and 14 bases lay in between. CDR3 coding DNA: TGTGCCAGCAGCTTAGGTAGGGGGGGTGCTGATACGCAGTATTTT. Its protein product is CASSLGRGGADTQYF.

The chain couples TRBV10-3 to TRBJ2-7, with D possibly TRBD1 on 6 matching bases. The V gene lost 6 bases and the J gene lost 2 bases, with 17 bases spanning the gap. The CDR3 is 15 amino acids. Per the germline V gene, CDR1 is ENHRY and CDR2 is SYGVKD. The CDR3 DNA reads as TGTGCCATCAGCCCAGGGGCCTTTGAGACCTACGAGCAGTACTTC. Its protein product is CAISPGAFETYEQYF.

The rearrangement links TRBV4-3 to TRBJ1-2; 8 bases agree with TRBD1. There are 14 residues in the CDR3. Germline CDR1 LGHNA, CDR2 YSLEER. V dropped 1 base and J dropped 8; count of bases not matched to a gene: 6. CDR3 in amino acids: CASSQVQGARGYTF. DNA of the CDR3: TGCGCCAGCAGCCAAGTTCAGGGGGCGCGGGGCTACACCTTC.